The following is a TCR beta chain sequence with its context. Antigen: not known. The sample originates from a study of a mutant IDH1 vaccine in newly diagnosed glioma. Noted time point: week 35, safety follow-up. Vaccine doses each comprised 300 ug of mutant IDH1 20-mer peptide, with topical imiquimod. Only in-frame clones appear in the TCRdb table, and some are missing; sequencing was by immunoSEQ multiplex PCR. The sample has around 31,000 clones, around 84% seen once. The CDR3 is 14 residues long. V lost 0 bases and J 1 base, leaving 8 bases between the germline ends. CDR1 SGHRS and CDR2 YFSETQ come from the germline V gene.

The sequence derives from a man aged 30-40 years with glioma. The chain employs TRBV5-1 and TRBJ2-7; D unclear. The material sequenced was PBMCs, taken from a glioma patient whose treatment included an IDH1 peptide vaccine. CDR3 coding DNA: TGCGCCAGCAGCTTGGCCAGGAGTTCCTACGAGCAGTACTTC. It codes for CASSLARSSYEQYF. Using reference TRBV5-1 and TRBJ2-7 for the parts outside the CDR3, the full variable domain is KAGVTQTPRYLIKTRGQQVTLSCSPISGHRSVSWYQQTPGQGLQFLFEYFSETQRNKGNFPGRFSGRQFSNSRSEMNVSTLELGDSALYLCASSLARSSYEQYFGPGTRLTVT.